The 15 T cell receptor beta chains given below trace back to one sample, sequenced in a study of T cell repertoires in aging, cancer and after chemotherapy. Peripheral blood genomic DNA, not sorted cells or RNA, was the template. TRB rearrangements spanning V, D and J were amplified using mixed TRB-A/B primers. TCRdb ran MiXCR on the multiplex PCR reads and lists one entry per CDR3 protein. Among some 5,600 distinct CDR3 sequences, 20% to 25% were seen once, and the ten largest hold 3.5% to 5%. Sequenced sample: blood. These receptors were collected from a human donor with a blood cancer.

The rearrangement links TRBV29-1 to TRBJ2-7, with D perhaps matching TRBD1 (6 bases). This CDR3 is built from 12 residues. The V end lost 4 bases, the J end lost 2 bases, and 9 bases lay between the germline ends. Germline V lookup: CDR1 SQVTM, CDR2 ANQGSEA. DNA for the CDR3: TGCAGCGTTGGGGACAAAGCCTACGAGCAGTACTTC. It encodes CSVGDKAYEQYF.

The chain is built from TRBV12-3 or TRBV12-4 and TRBJ2-5; D unresolved. This CDR3 spans 14 amino acids. V was pared by 5 bases and J by 5 bases, with 15 bases between. The CDR3 spells CASSEPSGAETQYF. The CDR3 nucleotides read TGTGCCAGCAGTGAACCCAGTGGCGCGGAGACCCAGTACTTC.

V usage is TRBV12-3 or TRBV12-4 and J usage is TRBJ2-1, with no clear D. V lost 2 bases and J 4 bases, leaving 12 bases between the germline ends. This CDR3 comprises 15 residues. CDR3 nucleotide sequence: TGTGCCAGCAGTTTAAGGGCGGCACCGTACAATGAGCAGTTCTTC. It codes for CASSLRAAPYNEQFF.

This clonotype was picked up a small number of times. This chain connects TRBV27 to TRBJ1-1, with D unresolved. This CDR3 spans 16 amino acids. Germline lookup yields CDR1 MNHEY and CDR2 SMNVEV (reference sequence). V shed 5 bases and J shed 0 bases, with 16 bases lying between them. CDR3 residues: CASSTRQRGLNTEAFF. The DNA of the CDR3 is TGTGCCAGCAGTACCCGACAACGTGGTTTGAACACTGAAGCTTTCTTT.

This sequence joins TRBV13 and TRBJ1-1, with 7 bases identical to TRBD1. Trimming removed 5 bases from V and 4 bases from J; junction bases left unmatched: 16. The CDR3 runs 17 residues. Germline CDR1 is PRHDT and CDR2 is FYEKMQ (reference sequence). The CDR3 spells CASSPPRGGGGLTEAFF. The CDR3 bases are TGTGCCAGCAGCCCCCCCAGGGGGGGCGGTGGGCTCACTGAAGCTTTCTTT.

With respect to this clonotype: This clone may be a read error of a much larger clone one base away. J is TRBJ2-6 and V is TRBV6-5; no firm D call. Germline CDR1 reads MNHEY; CDR2 reads SVGAGI. This CDR3 comprises 15 residues. CDR3 protein: CGSKQFISGANVLTF. The DNA of the CDR3 is TGTGGCAGCAAACAGTTCATCTCTGGGGCCAACGTCCTGACTTTC.

This clonotype is medium-sized (0.01 to 0.1%). The CDR3 sequence: CASSELTDEQYF. The CDR3 nucleotides are TGTGCCAGCAGTGAATTGACAGACGAGCAGTACTTC. V and J are TRBV6-1 and TRBJ2-7; D might be TRBD1 (5 bases). This CDR3 comprises 12 residues. The germline V gene encodes CDR1 MNHNS and CDR2 SASEGT. V lost 2 bases and J lost 5, with 7 bases in between.

This clonotype showed up just a few times. This sequence joins TRBV6-5 and TRBJ2-7; 7 bases are shared with TRBD2. The CDR3 runs to 15 residues. V lost 4 bases and J lost 3; bases outside the gene matches: 9. Germline CDR1 and CDR2: MNHEY and SVGAGI. The CDR3 DNA reads as TGTGCCAGCAGTTTAAAAGCGGGATTGAACTACGAGCAGTACTTC. Protein product: CASSLKAGLNYEQYF.

This clonotype qualifies as medium-sized. This sequence joins TRBV12-3 or TRBV12-4 and TRBJ1-6; 8 nucleotides match TRBD1. The V and J ends lost 7 bases and 13 bases, in that order; junction bases with no gene match: 12. The length of the CDR3 is 14 residues. The CDR3 region is CASTLGTGGYPLHF. CDR3 coding DNA: TGTGCCAGCACCCTAGGCACAGGGGGGTATCCCCTCCACTTT.

The rearrangement links TRBV4-1 to TRBJ2-1; D possibly matches TRBD1 or TRBD2 (5 bases each). The germline gives CDR1 MGHRA, CDR2 YSYEKL. The ends were cut back, 7 bases at V and 9 bases at J, with 19 bases in the middle. This CDR3 spans 14 amino acids. The CDR3 DNA reads TGCGCCAGCACCCCCGGGACGGTCCCAGGTGAGCAGTTCTTC. This gives the protein CASTPGTVPGEQFF.

The J gene is TRBJ2-5, the V gene TRBV20-1; the match to TRBD2 covers 9 bases. CDR1 and CDR2 from the germline V gene are DFQATT and SNEGSKA (reference sequence). V lost 5 bases and J lost 4; bases outside the gene matches: 5. The CDR3 is 13 residues long. CDR3 DNA sequence: TGCAGTGCTCCCGGGACTAGCACAGAGACCCAGTACTTC. Translation: CSAPGTSTETQYF.

The chain joins TRBV7-9 to TRBJ2-3; D not certain. Deletions cut 1 base from V and 4 bases from J, with 12 bases between. The CDR3 extends over 15 amino acids. Per germline, CDR1 SEHNR and CDR2 FQNEAQ (reference sequence). In DNA, the CDR3 is TGTGCCAGCAGCTTAGGTCGTGCTCCCGCAGATACGCAGTATTTT. Its translation: CASSLGRAPADTQYF. Variable domain in full (rest from reference TRBV7-9 and TRBJ2-3): DTGVSQNPRHKITKRGQNVTFRCDPISEHNRLYWYRQTLGQGPEFLTYFQNEAQLEKSRLLSDRFSAERPKGSFSTLEIQRTEQGDSAMYLCASSLGRAPADTQYFGPGTRLTVL.

By its share, this clonotype is medium-sized. This chain uses TRBV6-5 with TRBJ2-7, with TRBD1 identical over 10 bases. Germline V gives CDR1 MNHEY, CDR2 SVGAGI. V was pared by 4 bases and J by 2 bases, with 2 bases of the junction left unmatched. The CDR3 is made up of 14 amino acids. The CDR3 protein is CASSSTGGTYEQYF. The CDR3 region has the DNA TGTGCCAGCAGTTCGACAGGGGGCACCTACGAGCAGTACTTC.

This clonotype occurred a few times. The genes are TRBV20-1 and TRBJ2-1, with a tentative D call TRBD2 (6 bases). This CDR3 spans 15 amino acids. Trimming took off 6 bases at V and 3 bases at J, with 18 bases between the two ends. Germline V gene lookup returns CDR1 DFQATT and CDR2 SNEGSKA (reference sequence). The CDR3 nucleotides are TGCAGTGCACCCGCGAGGACTAACTACTACAATGAGCAGTTCTTC. It codes for CSAPARTNYYNEQFF.

In its sample, this clonotype is medium-sized. The chain carries TRBV5-6 and TRBJ1-2; 7 nucleotides match TRBD1. Germline lookup yields CDR1 SGHDT and CDR2 YYEEEE. Unmatched junction bases numbered 8, after V lost 0 bases and J lost 0 bases. The CDR3 extends over 17 amino acids. The CDR3 loop reads CASSLAIGDSPNYGYTF. The CDR3 DNA follows: TGTGCCAGCAGCTTGGCCATTGGGGACAGCCCTAACTATGGCTACACCTTC.